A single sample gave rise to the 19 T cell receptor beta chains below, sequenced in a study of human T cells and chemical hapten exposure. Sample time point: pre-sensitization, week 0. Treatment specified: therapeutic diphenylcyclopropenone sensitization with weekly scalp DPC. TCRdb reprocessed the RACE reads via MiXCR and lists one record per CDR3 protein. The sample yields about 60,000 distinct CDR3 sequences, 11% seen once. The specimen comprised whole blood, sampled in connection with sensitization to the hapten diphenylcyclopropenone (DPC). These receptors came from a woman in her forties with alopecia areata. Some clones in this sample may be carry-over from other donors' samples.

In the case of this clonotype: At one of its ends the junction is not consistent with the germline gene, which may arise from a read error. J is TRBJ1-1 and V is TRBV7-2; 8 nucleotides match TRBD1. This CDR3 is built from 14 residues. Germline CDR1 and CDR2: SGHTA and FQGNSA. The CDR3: CASSTGQVITGAFF. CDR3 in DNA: TGTGCCAGCAGCACGGGACAGGTAATCACTGGAGCTTTCTTT.

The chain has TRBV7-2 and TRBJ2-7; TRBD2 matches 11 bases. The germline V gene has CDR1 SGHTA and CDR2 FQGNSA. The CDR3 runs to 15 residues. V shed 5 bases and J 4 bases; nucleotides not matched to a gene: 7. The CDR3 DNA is TGTGCCAGCAGCGAGCCGGGACTAGCGGAATACGAGCAGTACTTC. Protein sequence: CASSEPGLAEYEQYF. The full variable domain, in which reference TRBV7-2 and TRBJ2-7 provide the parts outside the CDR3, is GAGVSQSPSNKVTEKGKDVELRCDPISGHTALYWYRQSLGQGLEFLIYFQGNSAPDKSGLPSDRFSAERTGGSVSTLTIQRTQQEDSAVYLCASSEPGLAEYEQYFGPGTRLTVT.

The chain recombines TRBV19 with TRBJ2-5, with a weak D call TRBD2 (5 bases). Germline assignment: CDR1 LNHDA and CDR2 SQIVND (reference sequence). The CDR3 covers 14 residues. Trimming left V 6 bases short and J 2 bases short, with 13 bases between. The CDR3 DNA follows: TGTGCCAGTAGCCCGTCCCAGCGGCAAGAGACCCAGTACTTC. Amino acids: CASSPSQRQETQYF.

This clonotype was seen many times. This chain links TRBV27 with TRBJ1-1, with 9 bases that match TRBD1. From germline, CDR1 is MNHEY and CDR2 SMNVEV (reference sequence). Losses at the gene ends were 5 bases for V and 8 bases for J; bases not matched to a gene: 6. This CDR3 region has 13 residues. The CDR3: CASSLRDRAEAFF. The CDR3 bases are TGTGCCAGCAGTCTCCGGGACAGGGCCGAAGCTTTCTTT.

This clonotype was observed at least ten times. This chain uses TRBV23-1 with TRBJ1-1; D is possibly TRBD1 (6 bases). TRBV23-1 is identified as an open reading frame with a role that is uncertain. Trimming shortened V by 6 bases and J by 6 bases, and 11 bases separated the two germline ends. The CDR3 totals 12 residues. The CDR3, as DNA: TGCGCCAGCAGGGAGGGGGTCCCTGAAGCTTTCTTT. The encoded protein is CASREGVPEAFF.

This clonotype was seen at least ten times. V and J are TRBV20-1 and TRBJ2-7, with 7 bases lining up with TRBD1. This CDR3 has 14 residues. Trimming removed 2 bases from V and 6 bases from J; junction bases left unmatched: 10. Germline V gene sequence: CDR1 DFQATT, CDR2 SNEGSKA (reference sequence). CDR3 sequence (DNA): TGCAGTGCTAGACGGGACAGCTCAGCGTCCGAGCAGTACTTC. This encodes CSARRDSSASEQYF.

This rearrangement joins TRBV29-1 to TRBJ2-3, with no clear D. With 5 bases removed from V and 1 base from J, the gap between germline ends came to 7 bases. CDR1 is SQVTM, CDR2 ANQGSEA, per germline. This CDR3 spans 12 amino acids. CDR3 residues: CSVLRGTDTQYF. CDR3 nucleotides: TGCAGCGTTTTAAGGGGCACAGATACGCAGTATTTT.

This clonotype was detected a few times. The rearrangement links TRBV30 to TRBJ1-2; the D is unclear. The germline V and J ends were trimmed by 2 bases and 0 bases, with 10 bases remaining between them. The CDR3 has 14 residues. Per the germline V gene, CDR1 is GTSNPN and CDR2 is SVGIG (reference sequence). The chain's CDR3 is CAWSRRSTNYGYTF. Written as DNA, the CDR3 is TGTGCCTGGAGTCGACGGTCTACTAACTATGGCTACACCTTC.

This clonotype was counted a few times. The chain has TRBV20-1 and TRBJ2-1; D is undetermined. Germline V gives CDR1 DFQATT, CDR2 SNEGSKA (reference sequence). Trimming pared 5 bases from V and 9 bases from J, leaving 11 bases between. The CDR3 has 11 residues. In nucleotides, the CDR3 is TGCAGTGCTGGTCCCAGGCGTGAGCAGTTCTTC. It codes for CSAGPRREQFF.

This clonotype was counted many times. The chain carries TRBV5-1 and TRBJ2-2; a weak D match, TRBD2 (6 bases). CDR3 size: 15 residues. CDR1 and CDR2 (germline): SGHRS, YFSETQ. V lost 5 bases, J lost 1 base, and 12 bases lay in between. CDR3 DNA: TGCGCCAGCAGGCTGTCTAGCGAGAACACCGGGGAGCTGTTTTTT. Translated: CASRLSSENTGELFF.

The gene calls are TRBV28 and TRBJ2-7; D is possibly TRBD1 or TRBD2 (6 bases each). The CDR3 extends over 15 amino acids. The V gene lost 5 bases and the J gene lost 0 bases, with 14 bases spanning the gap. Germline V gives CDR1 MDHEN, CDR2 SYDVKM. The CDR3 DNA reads TGTGCCAGCAGTGGGGGGCTAGTAAGCTCCTACGAGCAGTACTTC. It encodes CASSGGLVSSYEQYF.

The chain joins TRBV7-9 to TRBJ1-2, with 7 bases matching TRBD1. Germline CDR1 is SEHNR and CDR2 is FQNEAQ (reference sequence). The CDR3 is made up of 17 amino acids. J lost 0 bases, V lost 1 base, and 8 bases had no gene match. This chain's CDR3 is CASSLVPRQGANYGYTF. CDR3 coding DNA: TGTGCCAGCAGCTTAGTACCAAGACAGGGAGCTAACTATGGCTACACCTTC.

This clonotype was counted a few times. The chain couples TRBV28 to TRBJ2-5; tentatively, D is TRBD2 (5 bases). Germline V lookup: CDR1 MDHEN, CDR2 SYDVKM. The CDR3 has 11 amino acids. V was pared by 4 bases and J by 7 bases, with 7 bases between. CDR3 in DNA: TGTGCCAGCAGTTCCGAGGGGACCCAGTACTTC. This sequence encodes CASSSEGTQYF.

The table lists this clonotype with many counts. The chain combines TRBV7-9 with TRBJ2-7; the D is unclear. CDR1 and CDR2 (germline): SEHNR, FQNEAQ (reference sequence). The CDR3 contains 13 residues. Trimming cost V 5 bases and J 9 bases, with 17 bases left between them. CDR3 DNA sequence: TGTGCCAGCAGCCCCGAGACTGGTATGGGGCAGTACTTC. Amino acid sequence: CASSPETGMGQYF.

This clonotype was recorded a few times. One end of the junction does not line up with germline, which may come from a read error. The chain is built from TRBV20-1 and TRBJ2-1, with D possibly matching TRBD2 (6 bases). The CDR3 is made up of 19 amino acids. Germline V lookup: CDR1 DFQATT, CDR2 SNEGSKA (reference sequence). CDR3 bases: TGCAGTGCTAGAAGGCCCCCCCCCCTTGGCGGGACCTCCGACAATGAGCAGTTCTTC. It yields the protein CSARRPPPLGGTSDNEQFF.

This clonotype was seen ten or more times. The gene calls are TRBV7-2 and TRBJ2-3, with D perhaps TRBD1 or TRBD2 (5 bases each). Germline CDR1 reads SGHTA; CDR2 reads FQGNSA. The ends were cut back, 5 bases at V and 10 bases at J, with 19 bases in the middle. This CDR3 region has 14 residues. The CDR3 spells CASSLPGTLGSQYF. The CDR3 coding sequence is TGTGCCAGCAGCCTCCCCGGGACCCTTGGTTCGCAGTATTTT.

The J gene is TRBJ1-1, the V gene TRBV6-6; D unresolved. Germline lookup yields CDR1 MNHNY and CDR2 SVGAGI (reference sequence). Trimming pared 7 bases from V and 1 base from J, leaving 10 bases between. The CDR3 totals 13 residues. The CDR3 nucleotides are TGTGCCAGCATCCGCGGGTCGAACACTGAAGCTTTCTTT. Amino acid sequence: CASIRGSNTEAFF.

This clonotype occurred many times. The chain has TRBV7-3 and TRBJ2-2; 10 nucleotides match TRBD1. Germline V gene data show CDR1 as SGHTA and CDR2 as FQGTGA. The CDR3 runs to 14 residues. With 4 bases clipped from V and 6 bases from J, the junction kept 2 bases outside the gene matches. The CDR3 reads CASSSGQGAGELFF. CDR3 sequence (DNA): TGTGCCAGCAGCTCCGGACAGGGGGCCGGGGAGCTGTTTTTT.

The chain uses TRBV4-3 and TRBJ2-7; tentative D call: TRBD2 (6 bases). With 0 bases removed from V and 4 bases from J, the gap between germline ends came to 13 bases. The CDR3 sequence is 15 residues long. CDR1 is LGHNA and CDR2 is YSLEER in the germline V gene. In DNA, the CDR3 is TGCGCCAGCAGCCAAGATCCAGCGGGTCAGTACGAGCAGTACTTC. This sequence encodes CASSQDPAGQYEQYF.